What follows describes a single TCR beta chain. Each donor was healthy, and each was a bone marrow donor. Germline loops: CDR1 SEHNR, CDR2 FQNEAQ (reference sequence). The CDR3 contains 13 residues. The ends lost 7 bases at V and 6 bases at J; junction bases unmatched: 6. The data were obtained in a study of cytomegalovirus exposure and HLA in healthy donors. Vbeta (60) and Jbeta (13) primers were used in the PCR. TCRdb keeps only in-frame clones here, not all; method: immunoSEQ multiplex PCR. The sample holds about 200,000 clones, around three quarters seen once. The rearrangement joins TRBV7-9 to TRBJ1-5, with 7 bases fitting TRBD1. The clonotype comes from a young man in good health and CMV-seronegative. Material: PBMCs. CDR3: CASNQGGTQPQHF. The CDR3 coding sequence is TGTGCCAGCAACCAGGGGGGTACTCAGCCCCAGCATTTT.